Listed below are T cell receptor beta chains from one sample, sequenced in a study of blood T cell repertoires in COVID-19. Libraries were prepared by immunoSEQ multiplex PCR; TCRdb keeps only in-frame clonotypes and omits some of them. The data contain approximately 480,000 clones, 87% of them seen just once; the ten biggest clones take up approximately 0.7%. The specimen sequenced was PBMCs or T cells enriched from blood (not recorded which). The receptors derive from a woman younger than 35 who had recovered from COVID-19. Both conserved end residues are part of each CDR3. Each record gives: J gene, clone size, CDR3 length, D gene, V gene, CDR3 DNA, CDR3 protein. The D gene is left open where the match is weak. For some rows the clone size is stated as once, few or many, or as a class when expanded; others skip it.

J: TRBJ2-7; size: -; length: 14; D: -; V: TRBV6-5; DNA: TGTGCCCCCCGAAGAGCGCCGTACTACTACGAGCAGTACTTC; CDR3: CAPRRAPYYYEQYF
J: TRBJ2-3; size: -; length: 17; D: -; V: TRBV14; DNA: TGTGCCAGCAGCCCTTCAGAGGCAGCTTGGGGCACAGATACGCAGTATTTT; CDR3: CASSPSEAAWGTDTQYF
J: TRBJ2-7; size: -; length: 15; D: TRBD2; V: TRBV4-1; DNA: TGCGCCAGCAGCCAAGGGGCGGGGGGGGCCTACGAGCAGTACTTC; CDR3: CASSQGAGGAYEQYF
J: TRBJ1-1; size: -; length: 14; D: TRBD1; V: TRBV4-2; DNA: TGTGCCAGCAGCTACGGACAGGGGGACACTGAAGCTTTCTTT; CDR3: CASSYGQGDTEAFF
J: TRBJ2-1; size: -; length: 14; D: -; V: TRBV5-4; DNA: TGTGCCAGCATCCTATCATCGCGGCCGTATGAGCAGTTCTTC; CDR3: CASILSSRPYEQFF
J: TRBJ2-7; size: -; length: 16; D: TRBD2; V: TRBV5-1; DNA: TGCGCCAGCAGCCCCACCGGGACTAGAGGCCTCTACGAGCAGTACTTC; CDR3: CASSPTGTRGLYEQYF
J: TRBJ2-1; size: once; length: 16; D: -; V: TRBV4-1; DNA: TGCGCCAGCAGCCAAAGGGGGGGTTGGTCCTACAATGAGCAGTTCTTC; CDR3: CASSQRGGWSYNEQFF
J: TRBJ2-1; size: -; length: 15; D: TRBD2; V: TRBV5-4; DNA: TGTGCCAGCAGCGTGCGGGGGGTACTTTACAATGAGCAGTTCTTC; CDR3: CASSVRGVLYNEQFF
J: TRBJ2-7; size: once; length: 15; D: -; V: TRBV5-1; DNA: TGCGCCAGCAGCTTGTCAACGTTTAGCCCCTGGGAGCAGTACTTC; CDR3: CASSLSTFSPWEQYF
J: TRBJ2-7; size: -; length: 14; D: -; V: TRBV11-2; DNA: TGTGCCAGCAGCTTATTTGCTAGTCGGTACGAGCAGTACTTC; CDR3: CASSLFASRYEQYF
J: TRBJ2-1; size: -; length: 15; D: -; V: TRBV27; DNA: TGTGCCAGCAGTTTTTCCGGGATAAGAAGAAATGAGCAGTTCTTC; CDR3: CASSFSGIRRNEQFF
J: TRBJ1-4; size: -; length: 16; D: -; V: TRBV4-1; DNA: TGCGCCAGCAGCCCGAGCAAGACAGGCCCTAATGAAAAACTGTTTTTT; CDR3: CASSPSKTGPNEKLFF
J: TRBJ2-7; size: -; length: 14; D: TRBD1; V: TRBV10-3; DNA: TGTGCCATCAGGGCGACAGGGGGCACCTACGAGCAGTACTTC; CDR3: CAIRATGGTYEQYF
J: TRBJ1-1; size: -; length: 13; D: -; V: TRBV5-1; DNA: TGCGCCAGCAGCCCCCAGGGGACGGAGCAAGCTTTCTTT; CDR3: CASSPQGTEQAFF
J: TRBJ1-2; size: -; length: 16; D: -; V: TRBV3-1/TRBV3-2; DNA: TGTGCCAGCAGCCAAGATCCCGCCAGGGCCGGCTATGGCTACACCTTC; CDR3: CASSQDPARAGYGYTF
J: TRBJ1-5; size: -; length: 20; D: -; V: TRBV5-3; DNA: TGTGCCAGAAGCTTGGCCAGGGTCCCCATTCGTCGGCATAGCAATCAGCCCCAGCATTTT; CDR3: CARSLARVPIRRHSNQPQHF
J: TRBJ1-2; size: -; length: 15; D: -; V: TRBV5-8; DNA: TGTGCCAGCAGCCGCCTTTTCGGGGGAATTTTCGGCTACACCTTC; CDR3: CASSRLFGGIFGYTF
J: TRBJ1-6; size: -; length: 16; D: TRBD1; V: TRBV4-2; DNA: TGTGCCAGCAGCCCAAATCTAGGACAGGGAAGTTCACCCCTCCACTTT; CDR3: CASSPNLGQGSSPLHF
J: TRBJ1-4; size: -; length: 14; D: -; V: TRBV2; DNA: TGTGCCAGCACTTCAGGCTACGAAGAGGAAAAACTGTTTTTT; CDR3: CASTSGYEEEKLFF
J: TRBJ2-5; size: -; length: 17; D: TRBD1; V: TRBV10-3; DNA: TGTGCCATCAGTGAGTTACCCGAGACAGGGGGCGGGAAGACCCAGTACTTC; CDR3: CAISELPETGGGKTQYF
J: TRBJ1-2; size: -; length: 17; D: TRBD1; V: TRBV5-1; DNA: TGCGCCAGCAGCTTGTTTCCGGGACAGGGTCTGGACTATGGCTACACCTTC; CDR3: CASSLFPGQGLDYGYTF
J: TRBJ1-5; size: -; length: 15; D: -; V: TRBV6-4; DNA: TGTGCCAGCAGTGACTCGAGTCGGAGGTATCAGCCCCAGCATTTT; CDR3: CASSDSSRRYQPQHF
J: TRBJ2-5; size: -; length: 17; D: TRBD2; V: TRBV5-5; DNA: TGTGCCAGCAGCTCCCAATCTCGGGGGGGCGTTAGGGAGACCCAGTACTTC; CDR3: CASSSQSRGGVRETQYF
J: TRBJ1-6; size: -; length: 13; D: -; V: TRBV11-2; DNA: TGTGCCAGCAGCTTGCTGGGCAATTCACCCCTCCACTTT; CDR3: CASSLLGNSPLHF
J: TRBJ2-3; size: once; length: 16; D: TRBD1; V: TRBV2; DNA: TGTGCCAGCACACGGGACAGTGGGATTAGCACAGATACGCAGTATTTT; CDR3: CASTRDSGISTDTQYF
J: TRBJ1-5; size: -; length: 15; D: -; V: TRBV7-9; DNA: TGTGCCAGCAGCTCAGGTGCTGATAGCAATCAGCCCCAGCATTTT; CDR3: CASSSGADSNQPQHF
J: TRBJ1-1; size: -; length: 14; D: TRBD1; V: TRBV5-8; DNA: TGTGCCAGCAACAGACAGGGGTCTTGGACTGAAGCTTTCTTT; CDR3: CASNRQGSWTEAFF
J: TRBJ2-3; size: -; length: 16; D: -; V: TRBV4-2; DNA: TGTGCCAGCAGCCAAGTCGGGTCGGGGAGCACAGATACGCAGTATTTT; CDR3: CASSQVGSGSTDTQYF
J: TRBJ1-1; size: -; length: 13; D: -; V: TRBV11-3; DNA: TGTGCCAGCAGGACGGTAAACAGGATCGAAGCTTTCTTT; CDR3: CASRTVNRIEAFF
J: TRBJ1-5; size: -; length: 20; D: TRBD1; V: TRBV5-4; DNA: TGTGCCAGCAGCTTTCCCGAAAGTTTAGTTATGGAGGGGGCACGGCAGCCCCAGCATTTT; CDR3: CASSFPESLVMEGARQPQHF
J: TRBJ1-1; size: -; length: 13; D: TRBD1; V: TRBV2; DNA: TGTGCCAGCAGCCCCTCAGGGGGGTCTGAAGCTTTCTTT; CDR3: CASSPSGGSEAFF
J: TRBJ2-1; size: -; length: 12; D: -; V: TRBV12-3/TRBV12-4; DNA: TGTGCCAGCAGTTTTGAGGGCGGAGAGCAGTTCTTC; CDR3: CASSFEGGEQFF
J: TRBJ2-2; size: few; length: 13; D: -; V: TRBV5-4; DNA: TGTGCCAGCCACCAGGGGTACACCGGGGAGCTGTTTTTT; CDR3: CASHQGYTGELFF
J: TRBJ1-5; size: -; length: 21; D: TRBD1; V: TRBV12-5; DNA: TGTGCTAGTGGTTTGGTAAGAGACGGAATCGCGACAGGGGTCAGCAATCAGCCCCAGCATTTT; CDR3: CASGLVRDGIATGVSNQPQHF
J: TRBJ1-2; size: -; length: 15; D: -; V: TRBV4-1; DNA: TGCGCCAGCAGCCAAGATGTTCGGGGGGAGAATGGCTACACCTTC; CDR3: CASSQDVRGENGYTF
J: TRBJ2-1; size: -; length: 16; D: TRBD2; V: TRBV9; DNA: TGTGCCAGCAGCGTAGGTGGTAGCGGGGGTTACAATGAGCAGTTCTTC; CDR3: CASSVGGSGGYNEQFF
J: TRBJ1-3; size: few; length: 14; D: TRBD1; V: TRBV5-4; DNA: TGTGCCAGCAGTCTTCGACAGGGGGGAAACACCATATATTTT; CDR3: CASSLRQGGNTIYF
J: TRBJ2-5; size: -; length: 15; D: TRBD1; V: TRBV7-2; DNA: TGTGCCAGCAGCCCCATGTGGACAGGGGGAGAGACCCAGTACTTC; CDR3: CASSPMWTGGETQYF
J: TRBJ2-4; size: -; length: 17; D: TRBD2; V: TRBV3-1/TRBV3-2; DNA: TGTGCCAGCAGCGATAGCGGGACATTCTTAGCCAAAAACATTCAGTACTTC; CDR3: CASSDSGTFLAKNIQYF
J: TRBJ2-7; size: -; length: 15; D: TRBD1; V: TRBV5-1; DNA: TGCGCCAGCAGCCCAGGGACAGAGGGGACCTCCGAGCAGTACTTC; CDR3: CASSPGTEGTSEQYF
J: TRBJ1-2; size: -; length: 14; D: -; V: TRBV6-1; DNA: TGTGCCAGCAGTGAGGTCGCAGGTTCTTATGGCTACACCTTC; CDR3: CASSEVAGSYGYTF
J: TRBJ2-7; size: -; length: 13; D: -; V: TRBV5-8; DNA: TGTGCCAGCGAGACTACGCGGACCTACGAGCAGTACTTC; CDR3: CASETTRTYEQYF
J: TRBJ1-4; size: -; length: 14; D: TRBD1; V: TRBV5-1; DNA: TGCGCCAGCAAGGGACAGCCTTCCAACGAAAAACTGTTTTTT; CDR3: CASKGQPSNEKLFF
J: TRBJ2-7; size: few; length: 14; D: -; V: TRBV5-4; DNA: TGTGCCAGCAGCCCTTCCCCGGTTGGCTACGAGCAGTACTTC; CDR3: CASSPSPVGYEQYF
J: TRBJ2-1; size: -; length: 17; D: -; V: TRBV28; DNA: TGTGCCAGCAGTGTCATAACCGGGACTCTAGACTTGAATGAGCAGTTCTTC; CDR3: CASSVITGTLDLNEQFF
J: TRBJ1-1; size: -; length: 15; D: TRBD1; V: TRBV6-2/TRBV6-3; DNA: TGTGCCAGCAGTTACTCGACAGGGGCGAACACTGAAGCTTTCTTT; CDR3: CASSYSTGANTEAFF
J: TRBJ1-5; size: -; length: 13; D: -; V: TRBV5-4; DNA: TGTGCCAGCAGCGTTCTAGGGAGTGAACCCCAGCATTTT; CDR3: CASSVLGSEPQHF
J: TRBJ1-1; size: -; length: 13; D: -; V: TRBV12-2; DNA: TGTGCAAGTCGCCCCACAGGGAACACTGAAGCTTTCTTT; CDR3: CASRPTGNTEAFF
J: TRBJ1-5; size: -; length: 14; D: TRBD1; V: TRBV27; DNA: TGTGCCAGCAACAAACAGGGGAGCAATCAGCCCCAGCATTTT; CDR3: CASNKQGSNQPQHF
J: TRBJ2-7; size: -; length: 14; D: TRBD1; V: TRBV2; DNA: TGTGCCAGCAAAAGGACCGGGACAGACTACGAGCAGTACTTC; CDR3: CASKRTGTDYEQYF
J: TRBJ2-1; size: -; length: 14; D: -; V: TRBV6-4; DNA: TGTGCCAGCAGCAGGGATCATTCCTACAATGAGCAGTTCTTC; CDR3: CASSRDHSYNEQFF
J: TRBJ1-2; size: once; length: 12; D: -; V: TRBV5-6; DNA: TGTGCCAGCAGCTTGGACGAGAATGGCTACACCTTC; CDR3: CASSLDENGYTF
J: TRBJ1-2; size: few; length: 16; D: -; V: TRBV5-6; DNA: TGTGCCAGCAGCCTAGTCGACAGGATCTTATCCTATGGCTACACCTTC; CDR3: CASSLVDRILSYGYTF
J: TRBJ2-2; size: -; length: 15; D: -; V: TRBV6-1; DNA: TGTGCCAGCAGTGAAGTACAGGGTATTATGCGGGAGCTGTTTTTT; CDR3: CASSEVQGIMRELFF